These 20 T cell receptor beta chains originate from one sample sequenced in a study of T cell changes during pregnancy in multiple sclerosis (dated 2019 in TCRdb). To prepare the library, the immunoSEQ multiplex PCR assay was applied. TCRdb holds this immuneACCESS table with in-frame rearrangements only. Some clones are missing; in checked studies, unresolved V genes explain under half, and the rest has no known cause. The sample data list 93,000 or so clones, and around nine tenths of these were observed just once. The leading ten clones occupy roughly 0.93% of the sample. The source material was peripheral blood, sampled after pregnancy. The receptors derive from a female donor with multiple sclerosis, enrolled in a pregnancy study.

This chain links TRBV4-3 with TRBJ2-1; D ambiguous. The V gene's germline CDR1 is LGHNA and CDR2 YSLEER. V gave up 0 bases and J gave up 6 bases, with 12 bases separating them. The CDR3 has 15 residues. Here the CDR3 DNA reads TGCGCCAGCAGCCAAGAGGATCAGGCGTTCAATGAGCAGTTCTTC. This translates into CASSQEDQAFNEQFF.

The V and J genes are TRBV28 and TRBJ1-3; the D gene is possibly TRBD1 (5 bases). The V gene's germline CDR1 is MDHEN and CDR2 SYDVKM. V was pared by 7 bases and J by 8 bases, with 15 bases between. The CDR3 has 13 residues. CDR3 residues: CASIAPRGHTIYF. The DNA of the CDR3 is TGTGCCAGCATCGCGCCGCGGGGACACACCATATATTTT.

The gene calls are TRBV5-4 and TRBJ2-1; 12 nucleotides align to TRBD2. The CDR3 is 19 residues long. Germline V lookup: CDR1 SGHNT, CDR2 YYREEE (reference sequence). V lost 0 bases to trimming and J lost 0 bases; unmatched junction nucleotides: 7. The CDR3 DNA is TGTGCCAGCAGCTTGGGGCTAGCGGGAGGGAGGAGCTCCTACAATGAGCAGTTCTTC. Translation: CASSLGLAGGRSSYNEQFF.

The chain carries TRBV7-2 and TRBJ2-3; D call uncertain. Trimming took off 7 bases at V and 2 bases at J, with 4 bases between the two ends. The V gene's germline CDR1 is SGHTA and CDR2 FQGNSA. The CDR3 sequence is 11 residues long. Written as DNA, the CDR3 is TGTGCCAGCACCATCACAGATACGCAGTATTTT. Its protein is CASTITDTQYF. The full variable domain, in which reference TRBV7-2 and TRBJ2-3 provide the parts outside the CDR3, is GAGVSQSPSNKVTEKGKDVELRCDPISGHTALYWYRQSLGQGLEFLIYFQGNSAPDKSGLPSDRFSAERTGGSVSTLTIQRTQQEDSAVYLCASTITDTQYFGPGTRLTVL.

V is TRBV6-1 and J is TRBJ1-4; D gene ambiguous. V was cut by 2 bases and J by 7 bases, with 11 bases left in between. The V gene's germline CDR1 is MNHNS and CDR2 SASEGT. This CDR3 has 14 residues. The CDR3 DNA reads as TGTGCCAGCAGTGAACGAGGGATACTTGAAAAACTGTTTTTT. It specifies CASSERGILEKLFF.

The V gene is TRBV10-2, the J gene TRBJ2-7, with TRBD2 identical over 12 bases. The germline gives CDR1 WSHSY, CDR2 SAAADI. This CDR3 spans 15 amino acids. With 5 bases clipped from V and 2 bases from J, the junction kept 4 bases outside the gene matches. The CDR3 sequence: CASSRLAGGAYEQYF. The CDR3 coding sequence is TGCGCCAGCAGTAGGCTAGCGGGGGGGGCCTACGAGCAGTACTTC.

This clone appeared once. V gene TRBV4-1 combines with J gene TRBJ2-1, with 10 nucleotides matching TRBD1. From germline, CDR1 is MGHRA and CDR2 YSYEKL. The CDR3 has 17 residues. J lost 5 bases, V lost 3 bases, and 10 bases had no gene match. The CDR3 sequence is CASSHRTGTGENNEQFF. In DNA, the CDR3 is TGCGCCAGCAGCCACCGGACCGGGACAGGGGAGAACAATGAGCAGTTCTTC.

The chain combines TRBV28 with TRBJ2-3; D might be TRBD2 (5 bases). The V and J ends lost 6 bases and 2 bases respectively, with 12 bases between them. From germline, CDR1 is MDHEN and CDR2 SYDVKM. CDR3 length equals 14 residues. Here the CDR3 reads CASSPPAVTDTQYF. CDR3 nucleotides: TGTGCCAGCAGCCCCCCAGCGGTCACAGATACGCAGTATTTT.

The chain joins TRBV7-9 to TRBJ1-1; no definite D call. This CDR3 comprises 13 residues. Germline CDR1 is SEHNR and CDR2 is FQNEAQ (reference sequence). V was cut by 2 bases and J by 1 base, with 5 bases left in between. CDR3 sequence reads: CASSLFSNTEAFF. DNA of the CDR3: TGTGCCAGCAGCTTATTCTCGAACACTGAAGCTTTCTTT.

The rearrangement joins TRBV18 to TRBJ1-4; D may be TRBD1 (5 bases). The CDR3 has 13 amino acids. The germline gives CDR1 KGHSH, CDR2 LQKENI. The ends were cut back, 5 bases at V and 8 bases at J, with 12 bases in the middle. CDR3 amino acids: CASSVLQGEKLFF. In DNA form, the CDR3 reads TGTGCCAGCTCAGTCCTTCAGGGAGAAAAACTGTTTTTT. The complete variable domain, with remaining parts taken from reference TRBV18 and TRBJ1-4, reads NAGVMQNPRHLVRRRGQEARLRCSPMKGHSHVYWYRQLPEEGLKFMVYLQKENIIDESGMPKERFSAEFPKEGPSILRIQQVVRGDSAAYFCASSVLQGEKLFFGSGTQLSVL.

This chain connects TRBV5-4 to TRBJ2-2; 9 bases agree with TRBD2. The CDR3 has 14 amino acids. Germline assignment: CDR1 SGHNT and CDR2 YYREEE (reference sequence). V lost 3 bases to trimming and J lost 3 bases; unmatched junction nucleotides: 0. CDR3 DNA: TGTGCCAGCAGCTGGACTAGCGACACCGGGGAGCTGTTTTTT. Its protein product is CASSWTSDTGELFF. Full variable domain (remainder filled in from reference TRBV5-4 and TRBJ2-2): ETGVTQSPTHLIKTRGQQVTLRCSSQSGHNTVSWYQQALGQGPQFIFQYYREEENGRGNFPPRFSGLQFPNYSSELNVNALELDDSALYLCASSWTSDTGELFFGEGSRLTVL.

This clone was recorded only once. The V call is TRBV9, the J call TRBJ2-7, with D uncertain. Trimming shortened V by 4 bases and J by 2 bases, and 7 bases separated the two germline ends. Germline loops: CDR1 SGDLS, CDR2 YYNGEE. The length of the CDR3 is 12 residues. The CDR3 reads CASSPSPYEQYF. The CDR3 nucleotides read TGTGCCAGCAGCCCCTCCCCCTACGAGCAGTACTTC. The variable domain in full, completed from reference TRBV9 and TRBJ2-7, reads DSGVTQTPKHLITATGQRVTLRCSPRSGDLSVYWYQQSLDQGLQFLIQYYNGEERAKGNILERFSAQQFPDLHSELNLSSLELGDSALYFCASSPSPYEQYFGPGTRLTVT.

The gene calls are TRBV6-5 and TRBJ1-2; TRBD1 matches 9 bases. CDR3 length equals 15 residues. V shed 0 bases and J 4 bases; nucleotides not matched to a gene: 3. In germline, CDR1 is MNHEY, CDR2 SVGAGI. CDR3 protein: CASSYSDRGIYGYTF. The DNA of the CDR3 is TGTGCCAGCAGTTACTCCGACAGGGGGATCTATGGCTACACCTTC.

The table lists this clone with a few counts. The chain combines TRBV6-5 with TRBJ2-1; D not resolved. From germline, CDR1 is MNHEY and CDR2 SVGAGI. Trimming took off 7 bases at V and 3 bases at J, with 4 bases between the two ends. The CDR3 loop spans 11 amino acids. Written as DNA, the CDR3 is TGTGCCAGCAACAGCTACAATGAGCAGTTCTTC. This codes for CASNSYNEQFF.

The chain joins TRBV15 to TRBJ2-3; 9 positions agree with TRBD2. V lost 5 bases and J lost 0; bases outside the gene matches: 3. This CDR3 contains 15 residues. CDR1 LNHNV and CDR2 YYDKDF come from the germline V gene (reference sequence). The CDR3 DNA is TGTGCCACCAGCTTAGCGGGGGAAAGCACAGATACGCAGTATTTT. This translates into CATSLAGESTDTQYF.

This CDR3 is CASSVSGGGEKLFF. The CDR3 DNA reads as TGTGCCAGCAGCGTCTCGGGGGGCGGTGAAAAACTGTTTTTT. J is TRBJ1-4 and V is TRBV9, with TRBD1 as a possible D gene (6 bases). Germline V gene data show CDR1 as SGDLS and CDR2 as YYNGEE. Trimming pared 2 bases from V and 7 bases from J, leaving 12 bases between. This CDR3 has 14 residues.

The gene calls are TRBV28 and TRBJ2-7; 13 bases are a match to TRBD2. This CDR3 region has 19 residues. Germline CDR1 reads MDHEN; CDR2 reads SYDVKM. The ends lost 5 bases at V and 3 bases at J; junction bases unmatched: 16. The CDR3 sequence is CASSEVGLAGRFRGYEQYF. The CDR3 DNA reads TGTGCCAGCAGTGAGGTGGGACTAGCGGGAAGGTTTAGGGGCTACGAGCAGTACTTC. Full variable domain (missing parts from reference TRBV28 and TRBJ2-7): DVKVTQSSRYLVKRTGEKVFLECVQDMDHENMFWYRQDPGLGLRLIYFSYDVKMKEKGDIPEGYSVSREKKERFSLILESASTNQTSMYLCASSEVGLAGRFRGYEQYFGPGTRLTVT.

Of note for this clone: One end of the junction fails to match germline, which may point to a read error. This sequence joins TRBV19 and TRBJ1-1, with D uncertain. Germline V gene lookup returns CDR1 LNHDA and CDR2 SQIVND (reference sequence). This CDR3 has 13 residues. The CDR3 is CASSTDMGAAALF. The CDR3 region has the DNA TGTGCCAGTAGTACTGATATGGGAGCAGCGGCGCTTTTT. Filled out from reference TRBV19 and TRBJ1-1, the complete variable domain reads DGGITQSPKYLFRKEGQNVTLSCEQNLNHDAMYWYRQDPGQGLRLIYYSQIVNDFQKGDIAEGYSVSREKKESFPLTVTSAQKNPTAFYLCASSTDMGAAALFGQGTRLTVV.

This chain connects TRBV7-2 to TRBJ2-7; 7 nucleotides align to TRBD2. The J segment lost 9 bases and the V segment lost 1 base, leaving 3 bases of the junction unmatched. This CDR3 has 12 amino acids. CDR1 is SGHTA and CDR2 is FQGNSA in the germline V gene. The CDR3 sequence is CASSLVTGGQYF. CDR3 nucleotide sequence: TGTGCCAGCAGCTTAGTCACGGGAGGGCAGTACTTC. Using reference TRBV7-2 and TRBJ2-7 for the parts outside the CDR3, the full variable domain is GAGVSQSPSNKVTEKGKDVELRCDPISGHTALYWYRQSLGQGLEFLIYFQGNSAPDKSGLPSDRFSAERTGGSVSTLTIQRTQQEDSAVYLCASSLVTGGQYFGPGTRLTVT.

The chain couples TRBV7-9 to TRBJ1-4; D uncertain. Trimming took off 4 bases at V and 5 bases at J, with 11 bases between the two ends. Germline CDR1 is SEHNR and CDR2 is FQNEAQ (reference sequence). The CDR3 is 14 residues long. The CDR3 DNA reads TGTGCCAGCAGCTCCCGGGGTTTAAATGAAAAACTGTTTTTT. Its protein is CASSSRGLNEKLFF.